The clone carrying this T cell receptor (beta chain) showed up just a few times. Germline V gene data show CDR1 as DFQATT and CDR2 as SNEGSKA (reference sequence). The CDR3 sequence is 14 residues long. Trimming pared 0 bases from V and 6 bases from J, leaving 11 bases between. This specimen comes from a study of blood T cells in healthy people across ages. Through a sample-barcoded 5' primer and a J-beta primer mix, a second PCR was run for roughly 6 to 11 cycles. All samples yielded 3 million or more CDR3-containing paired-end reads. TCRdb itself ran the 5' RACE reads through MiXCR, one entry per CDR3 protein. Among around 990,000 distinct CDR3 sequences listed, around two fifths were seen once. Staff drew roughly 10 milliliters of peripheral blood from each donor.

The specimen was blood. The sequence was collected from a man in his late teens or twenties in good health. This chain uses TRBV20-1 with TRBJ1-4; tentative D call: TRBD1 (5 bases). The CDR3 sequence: CSAREAGLDEKLFF. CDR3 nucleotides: TGCAGTGCTAGAGAGGCAGGGTTAGATGAAAAACTGTTTTTT.